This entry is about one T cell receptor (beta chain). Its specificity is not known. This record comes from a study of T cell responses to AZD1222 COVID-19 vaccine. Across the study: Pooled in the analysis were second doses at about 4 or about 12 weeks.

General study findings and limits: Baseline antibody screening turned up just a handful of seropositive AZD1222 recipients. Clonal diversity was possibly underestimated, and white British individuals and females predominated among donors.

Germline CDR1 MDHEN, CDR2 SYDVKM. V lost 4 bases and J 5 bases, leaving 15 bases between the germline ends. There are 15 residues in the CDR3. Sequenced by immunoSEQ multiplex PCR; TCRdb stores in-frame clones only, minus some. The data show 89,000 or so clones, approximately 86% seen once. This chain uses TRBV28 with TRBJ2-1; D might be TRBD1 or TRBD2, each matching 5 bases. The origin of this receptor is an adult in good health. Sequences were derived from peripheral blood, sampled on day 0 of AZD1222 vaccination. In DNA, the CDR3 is TGTGCCAGCAGTTATCCTTGGGACGGAAACAATGAGCAGTTCTTC. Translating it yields CASSYPWDGNNEQFF.